This T cell receptor (beta chain) was found in a study of tumor-infiltrating lymphocytes in primary liver carcinoma. The study's findings and limits: Significantly larger top-250-clone fractions were found in tumors than in blood (p = 0.039). Paired tumor-adjacent and tumor-blood samples overlapped less than tumor region pairs did.

Priming with a constant-region primer yielded TCR beta cDNA from about 510 ng total RNA. What produced the TCR beta libraries was three nested multiplex PCR rounds using slightly modified ARM-PCR. TRBV1-TRBV30 forward primers paired with a C-beta reverse primer drove the first two PCR rounds, about 10 cycles each. TCRdb passed the multiplex PCR reads through MiXCR, listing each CDR3 protein once. The sample has about 330,000 distinct CDR3 sequences, less than 65% seen once; the top ten hold about 6%. Per germline, CDR1 SGHRS and CDR2 YFSETQ. V was pared by 1 base and J by 1 base, with 9 bases between. The CDR3 runs 14 residues. They got blood RNA out of unsorted whole blood and also pulled out germline DNA. Preoperatively, peripheral blood was drawn, 3.5 to 4.5 milliliters in total. This clonotype was seen a few times. No antigen is known for it.

The chain couples TRBV5-1 to TRBJ2-7, with a weak D call TRBD2 (6 bases). This clonotype was sampled from a man aged 40-50 years with primary liver carcinoma and hepatitis B virus infection. The specimen sequenced was peripheral blood. CDR3 residues: CASSLSGESYEQYF. In DNA, the CDR3 is TGCGCCAGCAGCTTGTCGGGAGAGTCCTACGAGCAGTACTTC.